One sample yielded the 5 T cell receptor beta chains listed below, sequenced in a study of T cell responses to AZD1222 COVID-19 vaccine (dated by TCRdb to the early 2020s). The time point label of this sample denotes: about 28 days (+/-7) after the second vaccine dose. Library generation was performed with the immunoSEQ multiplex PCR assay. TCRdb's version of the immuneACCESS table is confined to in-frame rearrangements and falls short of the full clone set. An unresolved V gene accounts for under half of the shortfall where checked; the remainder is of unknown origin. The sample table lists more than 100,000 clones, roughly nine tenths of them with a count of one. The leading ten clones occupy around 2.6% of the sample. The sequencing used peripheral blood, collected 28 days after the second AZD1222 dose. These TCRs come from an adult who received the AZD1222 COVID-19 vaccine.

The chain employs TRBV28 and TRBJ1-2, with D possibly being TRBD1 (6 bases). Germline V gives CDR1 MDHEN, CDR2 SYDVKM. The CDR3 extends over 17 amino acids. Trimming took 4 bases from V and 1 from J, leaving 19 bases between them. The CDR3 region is CASSSPLGAGVNYGYTF. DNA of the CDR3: TGTGCCAGCAGTTCCCCTTTGGGGGCAGGGGTTAACTATGGCTACACCTTC.

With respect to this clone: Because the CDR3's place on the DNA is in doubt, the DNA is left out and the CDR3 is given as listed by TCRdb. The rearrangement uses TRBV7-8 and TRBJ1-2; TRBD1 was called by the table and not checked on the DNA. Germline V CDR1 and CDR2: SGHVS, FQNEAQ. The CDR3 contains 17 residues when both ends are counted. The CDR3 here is CASSSFETGGLRFGYTF.

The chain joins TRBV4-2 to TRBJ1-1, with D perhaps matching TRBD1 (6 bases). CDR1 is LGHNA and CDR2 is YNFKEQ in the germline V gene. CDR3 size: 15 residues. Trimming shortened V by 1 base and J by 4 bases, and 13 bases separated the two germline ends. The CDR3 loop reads CASSQAVGGGTEAFF. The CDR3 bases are TGTGCCAGCAGCCAAGCGGTCGGAGGGGGCACTGAAGCTTTCTTT.

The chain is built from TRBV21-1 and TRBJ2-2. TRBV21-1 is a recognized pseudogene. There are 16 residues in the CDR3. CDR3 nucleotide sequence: TGTGCCAGCAGCAAAGACTGGCAGACGAACACCGGGGAGCTGTTTTTT. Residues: CASSKDWQTNTGELFF.

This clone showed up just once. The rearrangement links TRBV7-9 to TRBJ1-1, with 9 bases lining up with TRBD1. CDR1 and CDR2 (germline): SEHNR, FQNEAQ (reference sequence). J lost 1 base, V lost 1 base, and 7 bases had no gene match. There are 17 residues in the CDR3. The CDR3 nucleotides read TGTGCCAGCAGCTTAGTTCCCGGACAGGGGAGGAACACTGAAGCTTTCTTT. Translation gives CASSLVPGQGRNTEAFF. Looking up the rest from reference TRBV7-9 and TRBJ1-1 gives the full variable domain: DTGVSQNPRHKITKRGQNVTFRCDPISEHNRLYWYRQTLGQGPEFLTYFQNEAQLEKSRLLSDRFSAERPKGSFSTLEIQRTEQGDSAMYLCASSLVPGQGRNTEAFFGQGTRLTVV.